This T cell receptor beta chain derives from a study of vaccination effects on CD4 cells after COVID-19. Study in general: Either the mRNA-1273 or the BNT162b2 vaccine was given to participants as two doses.

Sequencing in the ViraFEST assay came after antigen-specific CD4+ T cells had been expanded with viral peptide pools, which were used to stimulate PBMC. At the end of over 8 days of culture, CD4+ T cells were isolated. Nucleocapsid antibodies stayed negative before and after vaccination, showing no earlier SARS-CoV-2 infection. Repertoires were generated with immunoSEQ multiplex PCR, while TCRdb's copy carries only in-frame clones and drops some. Of 50,000 to 65,000 clones detected, 75% to 90% appear once; the ten largest clones hold 2% to 2.5%. As to this clone: What it binds is unknown.

V was pared by 7 bases and J by 9 bases, with 15 bases of the junction left unmatched. Germline V gives CDR1 SGHRS, CDR2 YFSETQ. The CDR3 consists of 15 residues. The chain links TRBV5-1 to TRBJ2-5; 10 bases agree with TRBD1. The TCR was taken from a human donor who received a COVID-19 vaccine. Sequences were derived from CD4+ T cells from PBMCs cultured with HCoV-229E spike peptides, sampled before COVID-19 vaccination. CDR3: CASGAGTGDSGPQYF. The CDR3 coding sequence is TGCGCCAGCGGGGCCGGGACAGGGGATTCGGGGCCCCAGTACTTC.